A selection of T cell receptor beta chains follows, all from one sample in a study of T-cell memory formation after mild COVID-19. Using its own MiXCR run on the 5' RACE reads, TCRdb lists one record per CDR3 protein. The sample contains 250,000 to 300,000 distinct CDR3 sequences, 16% of which appear only once. Sequencing was done on a sample of PBMCs or a T cell subset sorted from them (not recorded which). The receptors come from a man younger than 35 who had mild COVID-19 (a few samples of this study predate the infection). Cell type and time point are not known. CDR3s include the opening cysteine and the closing phenylalanine or tryptophan. The D gene is left open where the match is weak. Clone size is not always given. Where it is, it says once, few, many or a class for expanded clones.

size	D	J	V	DNA	CDR3
-	-	TRBJ1-2	TRBV4-1	TGCGCCAGCAGCCCCCAGGGAGCCGGAGATCGCTACACCTTC	CASSPQGAGDRYTF
-	-	TRBJ1-5	TRBV6-6	TGTGCCAGCAGTTACTCAGCGGGAATGGTCGTGCAGCCCCAGCATTTT	CASSYSAGMVVQPQHF
-	-	TRBJ2-1	TRBV10-3	TGTGCCATCAGTGACTATGATAATGAGCAGTTCTTC	CAISDYDNEQFF
few	TRBD2	TRBJ2-1	TRBV12-3/TRBV12-4	TGTGCCAGCAGTTTACGGACTAGCGGGGGGGCCGGTGAGCAGTTCTTC	CASSLRTSGGAGEQFF
few	-	TRBJ1-5	TRBV18	TGTGCCAGCTCACCGGAGAGCAATCAGCCCCAGCATTTT	CASSPESNQPQHF
-	-	TRBJ2-1	TRBV6-2/TRBV6-3	TGTGCCAGCAGTTTTGCGGGGTTTGAGCAGTTCTTC	CASSFAGFEQFF
-	-	TRBJ2-2	TRBV7-3	TGTGCCAGCGGACTTTTAGGTGGTACAAGTGGCACCGGGGAGCTGTTTTTT	CASGLLGGTSGTGELFF
many	-	TRBJ2-5	TRBV10-3	TGTGCCATCAGTGAACCCCTGACCCAGGGGCAAGAGACCCAGTACTTC	CAISEPLTQGQETQYF
many	TRBD2	TRBJ2-3	TRBV7-2	TGTGCCAGCAGCTTAGAGCGGGGAAATACGCAGTATTTT	CASSLERGNTQYF
-	-	TRBJ2-6	TRBV24-1	TGTGCCACCGGGGCCGGTTACGGTGGGGCCAACGTCCTGACTTTC	CATGAGYGGANVLTF
few	-	TRBJ1-1	TRBV2	TGTGCCAGCGGTAAAGGGCTGAACACTGAAGCTTTCTTT	CASGKGLNTEAFF
few	-	TRBJ1-1	TRBV6-2/TRBV6-3	TGTGCCAGCAGTTCTCGGCACCCTGAAGCTTTCTTT	CASSSRHPEAFF
-	TRBD1	TRBJ1-2	TRBV19	TGTGCCAGTAGTCCATGGACAGGGGGCAATTATGGCTACACCTTC	CASSPWTGGNYGYTF
-	TRBD2	TRBJ2-5	TRBV27	TGTGCCAGCAGGGTACTAGCGGGGCAAGAGACCCAGTACTTC	CASRVLAGQETQYF
-	-	TRBJ1-2	TRBV6-5	TGTGCCAGCAGTTACTCGACCGGGTTAGGCTACACCTTC	CASSYSTGLGYTF
few	TRBD1	TRBJ1-4	TRBV25-1	TGTGCCAGCAGTGCAGCGACAGGGGGCTTTGAAAAACTGTTTTTT	CASSAATGGFEKLFF
many	-	TRBJ2-1	TRBV5-1	TGCGCCAGCAGCTTGGATGGCAGAACCAATGAGCAGTTCTTC	CASSLDGRTNEQFF
few	-	TRBJ2-5	TRBV7-2	TGTGCCAGCAGCTTACCGGGTTCTTGGGCGGAGACCCAGTACTTC	CASSLPGSWAETQYF
-	-	TRBJ1-6	TRBV12-3/TRBV12-4	TGTGCCAGCAGATTCGGGGGCTCCTATAATTCACCCCTCCACTTT	CASRFGGSYNSPLHF
few	-	TRBJ2-7	TRBV4-3	TGCGCCAGCAGCCAAGAACGGTCGGGGTACGAGCAGTACTTC	CASSQERSGYEQYF
-	-	TRBJ1-2	TRBV15	TGTGCCACCAGACGGGACCGGCATAGCTACACCTTC	CATRRDRHSYTF
-	TRBD1	TRBJ1-5	TRBV7-2	TGTGCCAGCAGCTTAGGACAGGGATCCTATCAGCCCCAGCATTTT	CASSLGQGSYQPQHF
few	TRBD2	TRBJ2-3	TRBV5-1	TGCGCCAGCAGCTTGGAGGGACTAGCGTCCGCAGATACGCAGTATTTT	CASSLEGLASADTQYF
many	-	TRBJ2-7	TRBV20-1	TGCAGTGCTGACACCGGGGACTCCTACGAGCAGTACTTC	CSADTGDSYEQYF
-	TRBD2	TRBJ2-5	TRBV28	TGTGCCAGCAGTCTCATCGGACTAGCGGGGTCTCAAGAGACCCAGTACTTC	CASSLIGLAGSQETQYF
few	-	TRBJ2-5	TRBV7-2	TGTGCCAGCAGCCCCACCCCAGCTGCAGAGACCCAGTACTTC	CASSPTPAAETQYF
-	-	TRBJ2-3	TRBV2	TGTGCCAGCAGTGAAAGGGAGCGGACCACAGATACGCAGTATTTT	CASSERERTTDTQYF
-	TRBD1	TRBJ1-2	TRBV3-1	TGTGCCAGCAGCCAAGACCGGGACAGGGGTGGCTACACCTTC	CASSQDRDRGGYTF
-	-	TRBJ1-4	TRBV7-2	TGTGCCAGCAGCTCTCCCGGACCGCTTAATGAAAAACTGTTTTTT	CASSSPGPLNEKLFF
few	TRBD1	TRBJ2-4	TRBV6-1	TGTGCCAGCCCTCCGGGACAGGGGGGCAAAAACATTCAGTACTTC	CASPPGQGGKNIQYF
-	TRBD1	TRBJ1-2	TRBV6-2/TRBV6-3	TGTGCCAGCAGGCTAACGGGACAGAGAGATGGCTACACCTTC	CASRLTGQRDGYTF
-	-	TRBJ2-1	TRBV15	TGTGCCACCAGCAGAGCGGGGATCCGACCGTTCTTC	CATSRAGIRPFF
few	-	TRBJ1-5	TRBV12-3/TRBV12-4	TGTGCCAGCAGTTTAGGGAGGACAGAAAATCAGCCCCAGCATTTT	CASSLGRTENQPQHF
-	TRBD2	TRBJ2-3	TRBV20-1	TGCAGCCTAGCGGGGTCCACAGATACGCAGTATTTT	CSLAGSTDTQYF
few	-	TRBJ2-7	TRBV4-2	TGTGCCAGCAGCCAAGGAATGGACAGCGCCTACGAGCAGTACTTC	CASSQGMDSAYEQYF
-	TRBD1	TRBJ2-3	TRBV6-1	TGTGCCAGCAGTACCTATTTGACAGGGGGCGGATCAGATACGCAGTATTTT	CASSTYLTGGGSDTQYF
-	-	TRBJ2-3	TRBV19	TGTGCCAGTAGTCGCTACATCGCAGATACGCAGTATTTT	CASSRYIADTQYF
-	-	TRBJ2-7	TRBV29-1	TGCAGCGTCCTTTTGGGGGACGAGCAGTACTTC	CSVLLGDEQYF
once	TRBD1	TRBJ2-7	TRBV5-5	TGTGCCAGCAGCTTTCGGACAGGGGGCTACGAGCAGTACTTC	CASSFRTGGYEQYF
many	-	TRBJ2-3	TRBV5-1	TGCGCCAGCAGCTTGGCCATTCACTCCGACCCAGCCACAGATACGCAGTATTTT	CASSLAIHSDPATDTQYF
few	-	TRBJ2-7	TRBV27	TGTGCCAGCAGTTTAGGGGGTTCCGGCGAGCAGTACTTC	CASSLGGSGEQYF
few	-	TRBJ2-3	TRBV3-1	TGTGCCAGCAGCCAAGGAGGTATCCTCACAGATACGCAGTATTTT	CASSQGGILTDTQYF
-	TRBD1	TRBJ2-3	TRBV3-1	TGTGCCAGCAGCCAAGATGACAGGGGCCAACTTCGACACACAGATACGCAGTATTTT	CASSQDDRGQLRHTDTQYF
-	TRBD1	TRBJ1-2	TRBV27	TGTGCCAGCAGCGACAGGGCCTATGGCTACACCTTC	CASSDRAYGYTF
-	-	TRBJ1-6	TRBV5-6	TGTGCCAGCAGCTTGCGTCAGCCCGGCTCACCCCTCCACTTT	CASSLRQPGSPLHF
few	-	TRBJ2-1	TRBV10-3	TGTGCCATCGGAATGACTCCAGACAATGAGCAGTTCTTC	CAIGMTPDNEQFF
once	-	TRBJ1-3	TRBV5-1	TGCGCCAGCAGCTTGGCGAGCTCTGGAAACACCATATATTTT	CASSLASSGNTIYF
few	TRBD2	TRBJ2-5	TRBV12-3/TRBV12-4	TGTGCCAGCAGTTTAGGGGGACTAGCGGAAGAGACCCAGTACTTC	CASSLGGLAEETQYF
few	-	TRBJ1-3	TRBV14	TGTGCCAGCAGCCAAGGCGGGGACACCATATATTTT	CASSQGGDTIYF
-	-	TRBJ2-3	TRBV20-1	TGCAGTGCTTCCGGGACTCCTACATCCCTGGATACGCAGTATTTT	CSASGTPTSLDTQYF
many	TRBD1	TRBJ2-5	TRBV12-3/TRBV12-4	TGTGCCAGCAGACGAGACAGGGCCTCCGAGACCCAGTACTTC	CASRRDRASETQYF
-	-	TRBJ2-3	TRBV20-1	TGCAGTGCTAGAGGACACCGCACAGATACGCAGTATTTT	CSARGHRTDTQYF
many	-	TRBJ2-5	TRBV6-4	TGTGCCAGCAGTGACTCGATGTGGGGAGGAGAGACCCAGTACTTC	CASSDSMWGGETQYF
-	-	TRBJ2-1	TRBV19	TGTGCCAGTAGTAACAGAATAGAGCAGTTCTTC	CASSNRIEQFF
many	TRBD2	TRBJ2-7	TRBV7-3	TGTGCCAGCAGCCCTTTTGCGGGGGGCGACGAGCAGTACTTC	CASSPFAGGDEQYF
few	TRBD1	TRBJ2-5	TRBV20-1	TGCAGTGCAGAAGACAGGGGACAAGAGACCCAGTACTTC	CSAEDRGQETQYF
-	-	TRBJ2-5	TRBV5-5	TGTGCCAGCAGCGTCCCGGGACGAGAGACCCAGTACTTC	CASSVPGRETQYF
-	TRBD1	TRBJ2-7	TRBV7-7	TGTGCCAGCAGCAACGGACAGGGCTACGAGCAGTACTTC	CASSNGQGYEQYF
-	TRBD1	TRBJ2-2	TRBV5-1	TGCGCCAGCAGAATCACAGGGGGATACACCGGGGAGCTGTTTTTT	CASRITGGYTGELFF